These 5 T cell receptor beta chains were sequenced from one sample in a study of identical twins. One entry per CDR3 protein results from TCRdb running MiXCR on the 5' RACE reads. The sample contains about 470,000 distinct CDR3 sequences, 24% of which appear only once. These same data were also listed under a study on T cells expressing NK-cell markers.

The sequencing sample was made of CD4+ T cells sorted from blood. All receptors come from a woman aged 18 to 35 in good health.

This chain joins TRBV29-1 and TRBJ2-2, with 7 bases aligning to TRBD2. CDR3 length equals 15 residues. Germline CDR1 reads SQVTM; CDR2 reads ANQGSEA. J gave up 0 bases and V 3 bases, and 4 bases lay outside the gene matches. DNA of the CDR3: TGCAGCGTTGAGGCGGGAGATCCGAACACCGGGGAGCTGTTTTTT. This gives the protein CSVEAGDPNTGELFF.

The table lists this clonotype with a count of one. Written as DNA, the CDR3 is TGCAGTGCTATTACACCAGGATCCTACAATGAGCAGTTCTTC. Its translation: CSAITPGSYNEQFF. This chain links TRBV20-1 with TRBJ2-1, with D hard to call. This CDR3 contains 14 residues. V was clipped by 4 bases and J by 1 base, with 11 bases between them. CDR1 and CDR2 from the germline V gene are DFQATT and SNEGSKA (reference sequence).

This clonotype was seen a few times. The chain joins TRBV5-1 to TRBJ2-3; tentative D call: TRBD2 (6 bases). This CDR3 has 14 residues. V was trimmed by 7 bases and J by 2 bases, leaving 14 bases between them. Germline V gene sequence: CDR1 SGHRS, CDR2 YFSETQ. The CDR3 loop is CASHPAGFTDTQYF. The CDR3 DNA reads TGCGCCAGCCACCCTGCGGGATTCACAGATACGCAGTATTTT.

This clonotype was observed a handful of times. The chain is built from TRBV20-1 and TRBJ2-1; 10 bases fit TRBD2. This CDR3 region has 15 residues. Per germline, CDR1 DFQATT and CDR2 SNEGSKA (reference sequence). Trimming cost V 6 bases and J 7 bases; bases outside gene matches: 12. In DNA, the CDR3 is TGCAGTGCGCCCACGGCTAGCGGGAGTGGAAATGAGCAGTTCTTC. This gives the protein CSAPTASGSGNEQFF.

The V call is TRBV16, the J call TRBJ2-6; no definite D call. V was shortened by 4 bases and J by 0 bases, with 7 bases between the two germline ends. The CDR3 has 15 amino acids. Germline CDR1 reads KGHSY; CDR2 reads FQNENV. The CDR3 DNA follows: TGTGCCAGCAGCCCGACCCCCTCTGGGGCCAACGTCCTGACTTTC. This gives the protein CASSPTPSGANVLTF.